This TCR beta chain was profiled in a study of technical replicates of blood from a handful of donors. Generated by immunoSEQ multiplex PCR, the TCRdb table keeps only in-frame clones and is missing some. The table records 80,000 or so clones, less than 99% of them present only once. The V gene's germline CDR1 is MDHEN and CDR2 SYDVKM. Trimming took 2 bases from V and 2 from J, leaving 18 bases between them. CDR3 length: 17 amino acids. The sequenced sample consisted of T cells isolated from PBMCs. The rearrangement joins TRBV28 to TRBJ1-2; no clear D. The source of this sequence is a human donor in good health. The CDR3 reads CASSLGRSGRLNYGYTF. CDR3 in DNA: TGTGCCAGCAGTTTAGGCAGGTCGGGAAGACTCAACTATGGCTACACCTTC.